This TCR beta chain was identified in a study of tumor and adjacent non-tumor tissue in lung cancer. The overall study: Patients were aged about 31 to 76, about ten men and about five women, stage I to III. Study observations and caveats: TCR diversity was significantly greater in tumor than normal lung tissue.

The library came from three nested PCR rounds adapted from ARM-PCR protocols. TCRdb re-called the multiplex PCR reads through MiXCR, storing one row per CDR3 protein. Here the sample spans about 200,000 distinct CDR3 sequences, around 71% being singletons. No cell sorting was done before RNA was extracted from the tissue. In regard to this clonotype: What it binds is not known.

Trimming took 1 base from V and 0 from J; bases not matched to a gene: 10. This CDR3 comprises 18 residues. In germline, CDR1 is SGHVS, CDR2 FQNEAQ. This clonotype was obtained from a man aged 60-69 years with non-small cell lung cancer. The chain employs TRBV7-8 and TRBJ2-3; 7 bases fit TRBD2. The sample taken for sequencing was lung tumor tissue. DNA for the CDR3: TGTGCCAGCAGCTTAGGACTAGCAGGGAGTGGAAGCACAGATACGCAGTATTTT. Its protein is CASSLGLAGSGSTDTQYF.